These T cell receptor beta chains were read from a single sample in a study of a mutant IDH1 vaccine in newly diagnosed glioma. These receptors' antigens are unknown. Generated by immunoSEQ multiplex PCR, the TCRdb table keeps only in-frame clones and is missing some. The sample includes approximately 21,000 clones, approximately 84% of them seen just once. The sequenced sample was PBMCs, obtained from a glioma patient whose treatment included an IDH1 peptide vaccine. Every receptor here comes from a man in his forties with glioma. CDR3s include the opening cysteine and the closing phenylalanine or tryptophan. The D gene is left open where the match is weak. Size values are once, few and many counts, or a class for expanded clones, and some rows have none.

>-|-|TRBJ2-1|TRBV5-1
CASSRLRDNEQFF
TGCGCCAGCAGCCGCTTGAGAGACAATGAGCAGTTCTTC
>-|TRBD2|TRBJ2-1|TRBV5-1
CASSLGLAGGYEQFF
TGCGCCAGCAGCTTGGGGCTAGCGGGAGGGTATGAGCAGTTCTTC
>-|-|TRBJ2-6|TRBV27
CASSLSGLSAGANVLTF
TGTGCCAGCAGTTTATCGGGCCTCTCTGCTGGGGCCAACGTCCTGACTTTC
>-|TRBD1|TRBJ2-2|TRBV19
CASSTDRGVGELFF
TGTGCCAGTAGTACGGACAGGGGGGTCGGGGAGCTGTTTTTT
>-|TRBD1|TRBJ2-7|TRBV6-1
CASSNTGTGYEQYF
TGTGCCAGCAGTAATACCGGGACAGGGTACGAGCAGTACTTC
>-|-|TRBJ2-3|TRBV19
CASATVEVPDTQYF
TGTGCCAGTGCCACAGTGGAAGTTCCAGATACGCAGTATTTT
>-|-|TRBJ2-7|TRBV19
CASSSGVSYEQYF
TGTGCCAGTAGCTCTGGGGTATCCTACGAGCAGTACTTC
>once|TRBD2|TRBJ2-3|TRBV4-3
CASSQAASGRATDTQYF
TGCGCCAGCAGCCAGGCTGCTAGCGGGAGGGCTACAGATACGCAGTATTTT
>-|-|TRBJ1-2|TRBV20-1
CSAIFSRGYTF
TGCAGTGCTATCTTTAGTCGCGGCTACACCTTC
>few|TRBD2|TRBJ2-1|TRBV29-1
CSGGGRPNNEQFF
TGCAGCGGGGGGGGACGGCCAAACAATGAGCAGTTCTTC
>-|-|TRBJ1-6|TRBV13
CASSLQGTSPLHF
TGTGCCAGCAGCTTACAGGGGACTTCACCCCTCCACTTT
>-|TRBD2|TRBJ2-5|TRBV10-3
CAISGTSGKETQYF
TGTGCCATCTCTGGGACTAGCGGGAAAGAGACCCAGTACTTC
>-|TRBD1|TRBJ2-7|TRBV7-6
CASSPLEDRFEQYF
TGTGCCAGCAGTCCACTAGAGGACAGGTTCGAGCAGTACTTC
>-|-|TRBJ2-7|TRBV9
CASSVGGTVTYEQYF
TGTGCCAGCAGCGTAGGGGGGACCGTGACCTACGAGCAGTACTTC
>-|-|TRBJ2-1|TRBV15
CATSGKDSSYNEQFF
TGTGCCACCAGCGGAAAGGATAGCTCCTACAATGAGCAGTTCTTC
>-|TRBD1|TRBJ2-7|TRBV25-1
CASSESGQPHEQYF
TGTGCCAGCAGTGAATCGGGACAGCCACACGAGCAGTACTTC
>-|TRBD1|TRBJ2-2|TRBV10-1
CASPGTGNTGELFF
TGCGCCAGTCCTGGGACAGGGAACACCGGGGAGCTGTTTTTT
>-|-|TRBJ1-1|TRBV19
CASSIGGRVWNTEAFF
TGTGCCAGTAGTATCGGGGGACGGGTATGGAACACTGAAGCTTTCTTT
>-|TRBD1|TRBJ1-1|TRBV7-3
CASSPQGAYTEAFF
TGTGCCAGCAGCCCACAGGGGGCCTACACTGAAGCTTTCTTT
>-|-|TRBJ2-2|TRBV21-1
CASRYSRTSGRDDTGELFF
TGTGCCAGCAGGTACAGTCGGACTAGCGGGAGGGATGACACCGGGGAGCTGTTTTTT
>-|TRBD1|TRBJ2-3|TRBV19
CASSRQGVEYF
TGTGCCAGTAGCAGACAGGGGGTTGAGTATTTT
>-|TRBD1|TRBJ2-7|TRBV6-6
CASSYVTGGRYEQYF
TGTGCCAGCAGTTACGTGACAGGGGGAAGGTACGAGCAGTACTTC
>-|-|TRBJ2-2|TRBV10-3
CAISDGGPGELFF
TGTGCCATCAGTGATGGGGGGCCCGGGGAGCTGTTTTTT
>-|-|TRBJ1-4|TRBV5-1
CASSLLGRRSEKLFF
TGCGCCAGCAGCTTGTTAGGACGGAGGTCTGAAAAACTGTTTTTT
>-|TRBD2|TRBJ2-3|TRBV20-1
CSAVAGDTQYF
TGCAGTGCAGTAGCGGGTGATACGCAGTATTTT
>-|TRBD2|TRBJ2-4|TRBV28
CASSKIAGGVKNIQYF
TGTGCCAGCAGCAAGATAGCGGGAGGGGTCAAAAACATTCAGTACTTC
>-|-|TRBJ1-4|TRBV19
CASTRYRAGDEKLFF
TGTGCCAGTACCCGTTACAGGGCTGGGGATGAAAAACTGTTTTTT
>few|-|TRBJ2-7|TRBV6-6
CASTRQRDSYEQYF
TGTGCCAGCACAAGACAGAGAGACTCCTACGAGCAGTACTTC
>-|-|TRBJ1-1|TRBV11-2
CASSPQGRITEAFF
TGTGCCAGCAGCCCCCAGGGGCGCATCACTGAAGCTTTCTTT
>-|TRBD2|TRBJ2-5|TRBV2
CASQGLAGGQETQYF
TGTGCCAGCCAGGGACTAGCGGGAGGGCAAGAGACCCAGTACTTC
>-|-|TRBJ2-3|TRBV7-2
CASSLGRDTQYF
TGTGCCAGCAGCTTAGGTCGAGATACGCAGTATTTT
>few|-|TRBJ1-1|TRBV18
CASSPSNPGNTEAFF
TGTGCCAGCTCACCAAGTAATCCGGGTAACACTGAAGCTTTCTTT
>-|-|TRBJ1-1|TRBV21-1
CASSRPRRGGTEAFF
TGTGCCAGCAGCAGGCCCCGTCGGGGGGGCACTGAAGCTTTCTTT
>-|TRBD2|TRBJ2-5|TRBV2
CAMKIAGWQETQYF
TGTGCCATGAAAATAGCGGGATGGCAAGAGACCCAGTACTTC
>-|TRBD2|TRBJ2-7|TRBV29-1
CSSRTSGGGEQYF
TGCAGCTCTCGGACTAGCGGGGGTGGGGAGCAGTACTTC
>once|-|TRBJ1-2|TRBV6-5
CASSQNRGYGYTF
TGTGCCAGCAGTCAGAACCGGGGGTATGGCTACACCTTC
>-|TRBD1|TRBJ1-1|TRBV7-9
CASSYGGQRRMNTEAFF
TGTGCCAGCAGCTACGGGGGACAGAGGAGAATGAACACTGAAGCTTTCTTT
>-|-|TRBJ1-2|TRBV10-2
CASTLDGLNYGYTF
TGCGCCAGCACCCTCGACGGGCTTAACTATGGCTACACCTTC
>few|TRBD1|TRBJ1-1|TRBV7-6
CASSPRTGLNTEAFF
TGTGCCAGCAGCCCCAGGACAGGGCTGAACACTGAAGCTTTCTTT
>-|TRBD2|TRBJ2-1|TRBV19
CASSRAGDRNEQFF
TGTGCCAGTAGTAGGGCGGGAGATCGAAATGAGCAGTTCTTC
>few|TRBD2|TRBJ2-3|TRBV6-6
CASRPTSGVGTDTQYF
TGTGCCAGCAGGCCGACTAGCGGGGTAGGCACAGATACGCAGTATTTT
>-|TRBD1|TRBJ1-1|TRBV14
CASSRQGGTEAFF
TGTGCCAGCAGCCGACAGGGTGGCACTGAAGCTTTCTTT
>once|-|TRBJ2-6|TRBV7-2
CATRGGANVLTF
TGTGCCACCCGCGGTGGGGCCAACGTCCTGACTTTC
>-|-|TRBJ2-3|TRBV20-1
CRPEPDTQYF
TGCAGACCGGAGCCTGATACGCAGTATTTT
>-|-|TRBJ2-5|TRBV2
CASSENPVGNQYF
TGTGCCAGCAGTGAAAATCCCGTAGGGAACCAGTACTTC
>-|TRBD1|TRBJ2-2|TRBV6-4
CASSVAGGNTGELFF
TGTGCCAGCAGTGTGGCAGGGGGGAACACCGGGGAGCTGTTTTTT
>few|TRBD2|TRBJ2-5|TRBV7-6
CASSYSSGGTETQYF
TGTGCCAGCAGCTACTCGAGCGGGGGGACGGAGACCCAGTACTTC
>-|-|TRBJ2-5|TRBV7-2
CASRRGRGETQYF
TGTGCCAGCCGGCGGGGGCGGGGGGAGACCCAGTACTTC
>-|TRBD2|TRBJ2-7|TRBV6-5
CASSYSMGEGSYEQYF
TGTGCCAGCAGTTACTCGATGGGGGAGGGTTCCTACGAGCAGTACTTC
>once|-|TRBJ2-7|TRBV27
CASSLRANVYEQYF
TGTGCCAGCAGTTTAAGGGCCAACGTCTACGAGCAGTACTTC
>once|TRBD1|TRBJ1-2|TRBV6-5
CASSRDRQGSYTF
TGTGCCAGCAGTCGGGACAGGCAGGGGAGCTACACCTTC
>-|-|TRBJ2-7|TRBV19
CASSIVSRGGHEQYF
TGTGCCAGTAGTATAGTATCGCGGGGCGGCCACGAGCAGTACTTC
>-|-|TRBJ2-7|TRBV5-1
CASSYSTGSYEQYF
TGCGCCAGCAGCTACTCAACAGGGTCCTACGAGCAGTACTTC
>-|-|TRBJ2-6|TRBV5-8
CASLGTANVLTF
TGTGCCAGCCTCGGTACGGCCAACGTCCTGACTTTC
>-|-|TRBJ1-4|TRBV7-2
CASSPAVANEKLFF
TGTGCCAGCAGCCCGGCCGTTGCCAATGAAAAACTGTTTTTT
>-|TRBD2|TRBJ2-2|TRBV2
CASRTSWIGELFF
TGTGCCAGCAGGACTAGCTGGATCGGGGAGCTGTTTTTT
>-|-|TRBJ2-2|TRBV2
CASSPRTGSSGELFF
TGTGCCAGCAGTCCGCGGACTGGTTCCTCCGGGGAGCTGTTTTTT
>-|-|TRBJ1-1|TRBV5-4
CASSGREDTEAFF
TGTGCCAGCAGCGGCCGGGAGGACACTGAAGCTTTCTTT